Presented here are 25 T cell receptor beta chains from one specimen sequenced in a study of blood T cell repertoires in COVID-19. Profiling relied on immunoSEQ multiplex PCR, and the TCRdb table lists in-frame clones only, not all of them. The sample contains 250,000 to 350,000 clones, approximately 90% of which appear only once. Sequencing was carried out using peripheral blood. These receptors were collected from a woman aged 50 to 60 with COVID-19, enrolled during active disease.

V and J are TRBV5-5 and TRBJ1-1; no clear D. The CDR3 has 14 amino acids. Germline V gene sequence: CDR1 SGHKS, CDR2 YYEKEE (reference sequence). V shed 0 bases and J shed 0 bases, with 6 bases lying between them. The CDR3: CASSLVTLNTEAFF. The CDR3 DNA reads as TGTGCCAGCAGCTTGGTTACATTGAACACTGAAGCTTTCTTT.

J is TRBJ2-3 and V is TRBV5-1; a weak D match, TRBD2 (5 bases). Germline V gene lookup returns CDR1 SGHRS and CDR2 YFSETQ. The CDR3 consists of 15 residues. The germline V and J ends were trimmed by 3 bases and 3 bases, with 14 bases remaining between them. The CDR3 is CASSSLPGITDTQYF. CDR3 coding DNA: TGCGCCAGCAGCTCCCTCCCGGGAATTACAGATACGCAGTATTTT.

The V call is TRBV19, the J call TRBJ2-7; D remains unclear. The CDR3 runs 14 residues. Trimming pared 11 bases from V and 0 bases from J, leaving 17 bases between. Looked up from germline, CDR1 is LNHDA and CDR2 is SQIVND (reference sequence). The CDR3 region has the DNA TGTGCCTGTTCGAGGCAGACGAGCTCCTACGAGCAGTACTTC. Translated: CACSRQTSSYEQYF.

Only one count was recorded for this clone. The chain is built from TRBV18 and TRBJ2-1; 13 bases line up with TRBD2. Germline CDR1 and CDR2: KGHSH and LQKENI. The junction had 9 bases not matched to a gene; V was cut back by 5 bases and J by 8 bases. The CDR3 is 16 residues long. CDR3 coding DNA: TGTGCCAGCTCATCCGGACTAGCGGGAGAGATAGATGAGCAGTTCTTC. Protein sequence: CASSSGLAGEIDEQFF. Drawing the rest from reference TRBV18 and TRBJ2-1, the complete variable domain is NAGVMQNPRHLVRRRGQEARLRCSPMKGHSHVYWYRQLPEEGLKFMVYLQKENIIDESGMPKERFSAEFPKEGPSILRIQQVVRGDSAAYFCASSSGLAGEIDEQFFGPGTRLTVL.

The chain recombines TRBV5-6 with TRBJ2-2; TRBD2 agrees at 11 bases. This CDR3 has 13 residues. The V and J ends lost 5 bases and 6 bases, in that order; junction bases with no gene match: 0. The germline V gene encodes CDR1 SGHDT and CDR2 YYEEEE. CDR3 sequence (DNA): TGTGCCAGCAGTAGCGGGAGGGCCGGGGAGCTGTTTTTT. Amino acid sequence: CASSSGRAGELFF.

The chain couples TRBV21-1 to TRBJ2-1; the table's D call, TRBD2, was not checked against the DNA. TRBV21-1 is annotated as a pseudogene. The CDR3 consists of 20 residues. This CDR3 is CASSKATQREIGNSYNEQFF. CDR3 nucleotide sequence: TGTGCCAGCAGCAAAGCTACTCAGCGGGAAATTGGGAACTCCTACAATGAGCAGTTCTTC.

The CDR3 DNA reads as TGTGCCAGCAGCCAAGGCGTATACGAGCAGTTCTTC. Translation gives CASSQGVYEQFF. The genes are TRBV3-1 (or the pseudogene TRBV3-2) and TRBJ2-1; D ambiguous. There are 12 residues in the CDR3. CDR1 is LGHDT and CDR2 is YNNKEL in the germline V gene (reference sequence). V was trimmed by 1 base and J by 10 bases, leaving 8 bases between them.

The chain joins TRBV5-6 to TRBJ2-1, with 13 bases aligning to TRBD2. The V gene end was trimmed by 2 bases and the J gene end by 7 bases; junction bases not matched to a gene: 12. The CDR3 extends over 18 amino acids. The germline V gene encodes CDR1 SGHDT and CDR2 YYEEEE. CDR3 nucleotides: TGTGCCAGCAGCTTTGGACTAGCGGGAGCGGGGGTGATGAATGAGCAGTTCTTC. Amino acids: CASSFGLAGAGVMNEQFF.

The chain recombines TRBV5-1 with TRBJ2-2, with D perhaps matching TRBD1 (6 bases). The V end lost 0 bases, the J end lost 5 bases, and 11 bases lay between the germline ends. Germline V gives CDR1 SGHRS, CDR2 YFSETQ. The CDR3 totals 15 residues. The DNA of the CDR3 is TGCGCCAGCAGCTTGGACAGGGCGTCGACCGGGGAGCTGTTTTTT. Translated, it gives CASSLDRASTGELFF. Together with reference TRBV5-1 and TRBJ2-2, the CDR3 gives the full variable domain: KAGVTQTPRYLIKTRGQQVTLSCSPISGHRSVSWYQQTPGQGLQFLFEYFSETQRNKGNFPGRFSGRQFSNSRSEMNVSTLELGDSALYLCASSLDRASTGELFFGEGSRLTVL.

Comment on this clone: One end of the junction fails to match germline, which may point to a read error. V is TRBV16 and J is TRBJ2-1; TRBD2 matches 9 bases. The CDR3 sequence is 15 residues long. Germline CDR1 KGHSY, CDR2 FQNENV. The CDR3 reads CASSQLLSGRPNEVF. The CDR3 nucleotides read TGTGCCAGCAGCCAACTCTTAAGCGGGAGGCCTAATGAGGTCTTC.

CDR3 nucleotide sequence: TGTGCCAGCAGTCGACAGGGGGCTTCTAGCTCCTACGAGCAGTACTTC. Translating it yields CASSRQGASSSYEQYF. J is TRBJ2-7 and V is TRBV7-9, with 10 nucleotides matching TRBD1. V lost 6 bases to trimming and J lost 0 bases; unmatched junction nucleotides: 8. Germline CDR1 reads SEHNR; CDR2 reads FQNEAQ (reference sequence). The CDR3 has 16 residues.

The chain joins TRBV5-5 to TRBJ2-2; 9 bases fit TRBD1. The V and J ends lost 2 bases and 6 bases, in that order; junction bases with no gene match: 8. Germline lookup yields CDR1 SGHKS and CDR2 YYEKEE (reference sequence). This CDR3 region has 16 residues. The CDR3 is CASSFTGGVESGELFF. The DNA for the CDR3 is TGTGCCAGCAGCTTTACAGGGGGCGTCGAATCCGGGGAGCTGTTTTTT.

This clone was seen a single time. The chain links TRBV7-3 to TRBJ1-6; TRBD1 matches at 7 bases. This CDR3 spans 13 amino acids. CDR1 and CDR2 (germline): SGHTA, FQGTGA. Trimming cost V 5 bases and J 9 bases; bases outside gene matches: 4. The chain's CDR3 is CASSAYRGSPLHF. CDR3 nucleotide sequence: TGTGCCAGCAGCGCCTACAGGGGTTCACCCCTCCACTTT.

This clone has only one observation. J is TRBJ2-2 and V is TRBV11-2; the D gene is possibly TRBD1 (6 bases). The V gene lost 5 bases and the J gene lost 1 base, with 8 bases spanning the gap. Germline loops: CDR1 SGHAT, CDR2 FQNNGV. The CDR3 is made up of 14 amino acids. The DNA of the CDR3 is TGTGCCAGCAGCGGACAGATGAACACCGGGGAGCTGTTTTTT. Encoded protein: CASSGQMNTGELFF.

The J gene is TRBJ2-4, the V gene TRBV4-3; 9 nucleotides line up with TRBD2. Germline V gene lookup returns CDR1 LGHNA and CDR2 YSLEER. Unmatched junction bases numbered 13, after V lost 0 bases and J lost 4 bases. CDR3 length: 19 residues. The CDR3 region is CASSQERPGTSSQKNIQYF. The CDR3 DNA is TGCGCCAGCAGCCAAGAAAGGCCCGGGACTAGCTCCCAGAAAAACATTCAGTACTTC.

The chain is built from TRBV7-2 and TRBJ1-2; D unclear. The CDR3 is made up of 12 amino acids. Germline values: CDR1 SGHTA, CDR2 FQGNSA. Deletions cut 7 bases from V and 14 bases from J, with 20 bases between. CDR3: CASTPIGSQYTF. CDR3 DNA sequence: TGTGCCAGCACCCCAATCGGGTCCCAGTATACCTTC.

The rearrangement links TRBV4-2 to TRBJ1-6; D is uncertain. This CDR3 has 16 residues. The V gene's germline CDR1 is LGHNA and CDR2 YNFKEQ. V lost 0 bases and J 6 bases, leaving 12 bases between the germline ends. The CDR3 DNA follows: TGTGCCAGCAGCCAAGATTGGGCCCGGGGTAATTCACCCCTCCACTTT. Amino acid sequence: CASSQDWARGNSPLHF.

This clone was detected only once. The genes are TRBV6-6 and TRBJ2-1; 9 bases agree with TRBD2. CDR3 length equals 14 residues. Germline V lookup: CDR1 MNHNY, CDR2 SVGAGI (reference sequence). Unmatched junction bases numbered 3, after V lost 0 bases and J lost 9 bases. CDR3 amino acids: CASSYSSGRGEQFF. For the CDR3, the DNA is TGTGCCAGCAGTTACTCTAGCGGGAGAGGTGAGCAGTTCTTC.

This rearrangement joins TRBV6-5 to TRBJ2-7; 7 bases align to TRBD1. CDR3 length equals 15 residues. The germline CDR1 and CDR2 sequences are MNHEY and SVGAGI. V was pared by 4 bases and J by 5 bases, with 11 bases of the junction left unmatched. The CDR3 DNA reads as TGTGCCAGCAGTTCCCATTCAGACAGGGACCACGAGCAGTACTTC. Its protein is CASSSHSDRDHEQYF.

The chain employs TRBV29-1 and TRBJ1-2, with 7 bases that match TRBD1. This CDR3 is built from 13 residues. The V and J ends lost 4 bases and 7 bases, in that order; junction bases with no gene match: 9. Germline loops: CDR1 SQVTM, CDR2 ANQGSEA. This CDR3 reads CSVVRGGDGGYTF. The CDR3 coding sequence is TGCAGCGTTGTCCGAGGGGGCGATGGTGGCTACACCTTC.

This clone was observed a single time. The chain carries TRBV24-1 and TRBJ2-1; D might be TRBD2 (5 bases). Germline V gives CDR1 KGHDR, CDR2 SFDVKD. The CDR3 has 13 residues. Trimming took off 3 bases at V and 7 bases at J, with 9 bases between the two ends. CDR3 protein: CATSDRGGNEQFF. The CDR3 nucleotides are TGTGCCACCAGTGATCGGGGTGGGAATGAGCAGTTCTTC.

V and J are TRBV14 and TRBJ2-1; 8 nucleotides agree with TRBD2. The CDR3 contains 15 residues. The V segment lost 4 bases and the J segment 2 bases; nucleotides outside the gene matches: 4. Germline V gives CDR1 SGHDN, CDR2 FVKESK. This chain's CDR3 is CASSRSGLAYNEQFF. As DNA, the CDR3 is TGTGCCAGCAGCCGCTCGGGACTAGCCTACAATGAGCAGTTCTTC.

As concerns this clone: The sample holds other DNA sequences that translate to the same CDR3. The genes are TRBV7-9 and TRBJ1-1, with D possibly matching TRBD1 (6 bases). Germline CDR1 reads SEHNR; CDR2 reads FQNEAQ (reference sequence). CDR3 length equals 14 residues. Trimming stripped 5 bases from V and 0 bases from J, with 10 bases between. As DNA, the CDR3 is TGTGCCAGCAGCCCAGGACAGTTGAACACTGAAGCTTTCTTT. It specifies CASSPGQLNTEAFF.

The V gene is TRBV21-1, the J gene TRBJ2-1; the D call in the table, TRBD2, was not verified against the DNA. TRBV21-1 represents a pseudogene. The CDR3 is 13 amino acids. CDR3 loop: CATKEHCNNEQFF. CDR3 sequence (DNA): TGTGCCACAAAAGAGCATTGTAACAATGAGCAGTTCTTC.

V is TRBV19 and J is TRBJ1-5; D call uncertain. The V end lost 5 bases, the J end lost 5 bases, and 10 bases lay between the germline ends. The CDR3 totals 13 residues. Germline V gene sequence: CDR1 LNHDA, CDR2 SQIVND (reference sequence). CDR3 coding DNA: TGTGCCAGTAGTCCCCAGACTTATCAGCCCCAGCATTTT. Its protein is CASSPQTYQPQHF.